The rows below give T cell receptor beta chains drawn from one sample of a study of shared clonotypes between healthy human individuals. The repertoire was sequenced with immunoSEQ multiplex PCR; TCRdb's copy has only in-frame clones and lacks some. The repertoire includes around 500,000 clones, over 70% of them detected once, and 9.5% to 15% sits in the top ten. The sample consisted of PBMCs. These receptors were obtained from a woman aged 40 to 49 in good health. Some clones in this sample may be carry-over from other donors' samples. Both conserved end residues are part of each CDR3. The order of the fields is clone size, V gene, J gene, D gene, CDR3 DNA, CDR3 protein. D genes are given only for firm matches. A clone size is listed for some rows: how often the clone was seen (once, few, many), or a class if it is expanded.

>.|TRBV27|TRBJ2-2|TRBD2
TGTGCCAGCAAGATATCCGGGACTAGCGGGAGGGCCCGGGAGGGCGGGGAGCTGTTTTTT
CASKISGTSGRAREGGELFF
>.|TRBV10-2|TRBJ2-7|.
TGCGCCAGCAGTGAGTTCGCCTACGAGCAGTACTTC
CASSEFAYEQYF
>once|TRBV18|TRBJ2-2|.
TGTGCCAGCTCACAGGGGTCCGGGGAGCTGTTTTTT
CASSQGSGELFF
>few|TRBV21-1|TRBJ2-1|.
TGTGCCAGCTTAAACCGAAACAATGAGCAGTTCTTC
CASLNRNNEQFF
>.|TRBV10-3|TRBJ1-2|TRBD1
TGTGCCATCAGTGAGTCGGGGACAGGGAACTATGGCTACACCTTC
CAISESGTGNYGYTF
>.|TRBV2|TRBJ2-2|.
TGTGCCAGCAGGCCCGGGACTGCCACCGGGGAGCTGTTTTTT
CASRPGTATGELFF
>.|TRBV6-6|TRBJ2-7|.
TGTGCCAGCAGTAGAGACCAATCCAATAGCTACGAGCAGTACTTC
CASSRDQSNSYEQYF
>.|TRBV18|TRBJ2-7|TRBD1
TGTGCCAGCTCCCCCGGGACAGGCATCCCCTACGAGCAGTACTTC
CASSPGTGIPYEQYF
>few|TRBV19|TRBJ1-1|.
TGTGCCAGTAGTATGGGGCCACACACTGAAGCTTTCTTT
CASSMGPHTEAFF
>many|TRBV27|TRBJ1-2|.
TGTGCCAGCAGCCCTCAGGGTAACGGCTATGGCTACACCTTC
CASSPQGNGYGYTF
>few|TRBV19|TRBJ2-7|TRBD2
TGTGCCAGTAGTAACCCCGGGACTAGCGAGCCACCGATCTACGAGCAGTACTTC
CASSNPGTSEPPIYEQYF
>.|TRBV6-6|TRBJ2-7|.
TGTGCCAGCAGGAAGCCCCCGGGGGACGAGCAGTACTTC
CASRKPPGDEQYF
>.|TRBV2|TRBJ1-5|.
TGTGCCAGCAGTGGTATAGGGCGCAATCAGCCCCAGCATTTT
CASSGIGRNQPQHF
>.|TRBV9|TRBJ2-5|TRBD2
TGTGCCAGCAGCCCTCGACTAGCGGGAGGATGGGAGACCCAGTACTTC
CASSPRLAGGWETQYF
>once|TRBV28|TRBJ2-7|TRBD1
TGTGCCAGCAGTCTCTCGGGACAGGAAATCTACGAGCAGTACTTC
CASSLSGQEIYEQYF
>few|TRBV10-1|TRBJ2-7|.
TGCGCCAGCAGCCCTGGATTCTCCTACGAGCAGTACTTC
CASSPGFSYEQYF
>.|TRBV27|TRBJ2-3|.
TGTGCCAGCAGTTTATCGGTGGGAGTCAGCACAGATACGCAGTATTTT
CASSLSVGVSTDTQYF
>few|TRBV28|TRBJ2-7|.
TGTGCCAGCAAAAGCGGAATCTCCTACGAGCAGTACTTC
CASKSGISYEQYF
>.|TRBV19|TRBJ2-5|TRBD1
TGTGCCAGTAGTGAGACAGGGGAAAAAGAGACCCAGTACTTC
CASSETGEKETQYF
>.|TRBV9|TRBJ2-7|TRBD2
TGTGCCAGCAGCGTAGGGGCGGGACTAGCGGATTACGAGCAGTACTTC
CASSVGAGLADYEQYF
>.|TRBV5-8|TRBJ2-6|.
TGTGCCAGCAGCTTAAAATCTGGGGCCAACGTCCTGACTTTC
CASSLKSGANVLTF
>many|TRBV6-4|TRBJ2-3|TRBD1
TGTGCCAGCAGTGAAGGACAGGGGGAGGCAGATACGCAGTATTTT
CASSEGQGEADTQYF
>.|TRBV27|TRBJ2-6|.
TGTGCCAGCAGCTTGGCGGGTCGGGCAGGGGCCAACGTCCTGACTTTC
CASSLAGRAGANVLTF
>once|TRBV7-2|TRBJ1-4|TRBD1
TGTGCCAGCAGCCTCCGGGACAGTAATGAAAAACTGTTTTTT
CASSLRDSNEKLFF
>.|TRBV14|TRBJ2-2|TRBD2
TGTGCCAGCAGCCCGGCGGGACTAGCGGGAGGCGGGGAGCTGTTTTTT
CASSPAGLAGGGELFF
>.|TRBV9|TRBJ1-2|TRBD1
TGTGCCAGCAGCCCGGGACAGGGGGCGCAGGGCTACACCTTC
CASSPGQGAQGYTF
>.|TRBV5-3|TRBJ2-2|.
TGTGCCAGAAGCCCACGGAGGGTTCGAGAGATGGGGACCGGGGAGCTGTTTTTT
CARSPRRVREMGTGELFF
>.|TRBV6-1|TRBJ2-7|.
TGTGCCAGCAGTATCGGGGGGCGATACGAGCAGTACTTC
CASSIGGRYEQYF
>.|TRBV11-2|TRBJ2-5|TRBD2
TGTGCCAGCAGCCCGAGGACTAGCGGAGAGACCCAGTACTTC
CASSPRTSGETQYF
>.|TRBV2|TRBJ1-2|TRBD1
TGTGCCAGCAGGCTCAACTACGGGACAGGGGGCGGCTACACCTTC
CASRLNYGTGGGYTF
>.|TRBV2|TRBJ1-1|.
TGTGCCAGCAGTGTTTTTAACACTGAAGCTTTCTTT
CASSVFNTEAFF
>.|TRBV5-6|TRBJ1-3|.
TGTGCCAGCAGCTCTACCGACGTTTTGATCGGAAACACCATATATTTT
CASSSTDVLIGNTIYF
>.|TRBV30|TRBJ2-7|TRBD1
TGTGCCTGGAGATTTGGGGACAGGGGATATAGCGAGCAGTACTTC
CAWRFGDRGYSEQYF
>.|TRBV6-4|TRBJ1-3|TRBD1
TGTGCCAGCAGTCAGGGGGCAGGTGGAAACACCATATATTTT
CASSQGAGGNTIYF
>.|TRBV30|TRBJ2-3|TRBD2
TGTGCCTGGGCCGGGACTAGCGCAGATACGCAGTATTTT
CAWAGTSADTQYF
>.|TRBV7-2|TRBJ2-7|TRBD2
TGTGCCAGCAGCTCCGATCGACTAGCGGGGGGCTACGAGCAGTACTTC
CASSSDRLAGGYEQYF
>.|TRBV14|TRBJ1-3|.
TGTGCCAGCAGCAACAATTTTAAGGTCTCTGGAAACACCATATATTTT
CASSNNFKVSGNTIYF
>many|TRBV19|TRBJ2-7|TRBD2
TGTGCCAGTACTTCGCCGGGACTAATCTACGAGCAGTACTTC
CASTSPGLIYEQYF
>.|TRBV5-4|TRBJ1-3|TRBD1
TGTGCCAGCAGCTCCGCCGGGACAGCTGGAAACACCATATATTTT
CASSSAGTAGNTIYF
>.|TRBV6-5|TRBJ2-7|TRBD2
TGTGCCAGCAGCCCGCCCCTAGCGGGAGTCAACGAGCAGTACTTC
CASSPPLAGVNEQYF
>.|TRBV9|TRBJ2-2|TRBD2
TGTGCCAGCAGCGTAGAGGGCGGGAGTCCCGGGGAGCTGTTTTTT
CASSVEGGSPGELFF
>.|TRBV5-1|TRBJ2-5|.
TGCGCCAGCAGCTTGGATGCGGGCCCAGAGACCCAGTACTTC
CASSLDAGPETQYF
>.|TRBV18|TRBJ1-2|.
TGTGCCAGCTCAGATCAGTTTGGCAGCGCTAACTATGGCTACACCTTC
CASSDQFGSANYGYTF
>.|TRBV7-2|TRBJ2-2|TRBD2
TGTGCCAGCAGCCCCTTAGCGGGAGACACCGGGGAGCTGTTTTTT
CASSPLAGDTGELFF
>.|TRBV11-2|TRBJ2-7|.
TGTGCCAGCAGCTTAGGGGTTTTGGTGTACGAGCAGTACTTC
CASSLGVLVYEQYF
>medium-sized|TRBV19|TRBJ2-6|.
TGTGCCAGTAGTACCTTAATCTCTGGGGCCAACGTCCTGACTTTC
CASSTLISGANVLTF
>.|TRBV6-6|TRBJ2-3|.
TGTGCCAGCAGTGGCAGGGGTTCCACAGATACGCAGTATTTT
CASSGRGSTDTQYF
>few|TRBV7-2|TRBJ2-5|TRBD1
TGTGCCAGCAGCTTCCAAGGACAGGGCCAAGAGACCCAGTACTTC
CASSFQGQGQETQYF
>once|TRBV27|TRBJ1-1|.
TGTGCCAGCAGTTTAAATCGTGCTAACACTGAAGCTTTCTTT
CASSLNRANTEAFF
>few|TRBV11-2|TRBJ1-1|.
TGTGCCAGCAGCCGGGGAACGAACACTGAAGCTTTCTTT
CASSRGTNTEAFF
>.|TRBV21-1|TRBJ2-3|.
TGTGCCAGCAGCAAAGTAGCGGGAGCGGGAGATACGCAGTATTTT
CASSKVAGAGDTQYF